The 22 T cell receptor beta chains in this list originate from one sample, sequenced in a study of Tregs in tolerant kidney transplant recipients. TCRdb's copy holds only in-frame clones and misses some; the assay was immunoSEQ multiplex PCR. The sample includes about 56,000 clones, around 83% of them seen just once. Material for sequencing was CD4+ T cells from blood. These TCRs come from a human donor in good health.

CDR3 loop: CASSVGPHYEQYF. CDR3 nucleotides: TGCGCCAGCAGCGTAGGTCCCCATTACGAGCAGTACTTC. The chain joins TRBV5-1 to TRBJ2-7; D remains ambiguous. V was cut by 4 bases and J by 4 bases, with 12 bases left in between. The germline V gene has CDR1 SGHRS and CDR2 YFSETQ. The length of the CDR3 is 13 residues.

The CDR3 DNA follows: TGTGCCAGCAGCATACAGGGGACCGGGGAGCTGTTTTTT. It translates to CASSIQGTGELFF. The chain links TRBV5-5 to TRBJ2-2, with 7 bases that match TRBD1. The CDR3 extends over 13 amino acids. The junction had 2 bases not matched to a gene; V was cut back by 4 bases and J by 5 bases. In germline, CDR1 is SGHKS, CDR2 YYEKEE (reference sequence). The full variable domain, in which reference TRBV5-5 and TRBJ2-2 provide the parts outside the CDR3, is DAGVTQSPTHLIKTRGQQVTLRCSPISGHKSVSWYQQVLGQGPQFIFQYYEKEERGRGNFPDRFSARQFPNYSSELNVNALLLGDSALYLCASSIQGTGELFFGEGSRLTVL.

This rearrangement joins TRBV5-1 to TRBJ2-3; D gene unclear. CDR1 and CDR2 from the germline V gene are SGHRS and YFSETQ. With 0 bases removed from V and 2 bases from J, the gap between germline ends came to 1 base. CDR3 size: 12 residues. This CDR3 is CASSLDTDTQYF. As DNA, the CDR3 is TGCGCCAGCAGCTTGGACACAGATACGCAGTATTTT.

The chain combines TRBV6-5 with TRBJ1-2; D is unclear. The CDR3 loop spans 13 amino acids. V lost 6 bases and J lost 3, with 11 bases in between. Germline V gene sequence: CDR1 MNHEY, CDR2 SVGAGI. This CDR3 reads CASSRRSDYGYTF. CDR3 nucleotides: TGTGCCAGCAGCCGAAGGTCTGACTATGGCTACACCTTC.

This clone was detected only once. The rearrangement uses TRBV6-1 and TRBJ2-3; tentatively, D is TRBD1 or TRBD2 (6 bases each). This CDR3 comprises 18 residues. The V end was cut by 2 bases, the J end by 4 bases, with 22 bases between. CDR1 MNHNS and CDR2 SASEGT come from the germline V gene. CDR3 protein: CASSESRAIRGGSDTQYF. CDR3 bases: TGTGCCAGCAGTGAATCCCGAGCGATTAGAGGGGGGTCAGATACGCAGTATTTT.

This chain uses TRBV9 with TRBJ2-3; D is unclear. The germline CDR1 and CDR2 sequences are SGDLS and YYNGEE. The CDR3 is 16 amino acids. The germline V and J ends were trimmed by 4 bases and 5 bases, with 20 bases remaining between them. As DNA, the CDR3 is TGTGCCAGCAGCCTCGCCCCCATTGGCCACGGAGATACGCAGTATTTT. Its protein product is CASSLAPIGHGDTQYF. The full variable domain, rest sourced from reference TRBV9 and TRBJ2-3, is DSGVTQTPKHLITATGQRVTLRCSPRSGDLSVYWYQQSLDQGLQFLIQYYNGEERAKGNILERFSAQQFPDLHSELNLSSLELGDSALYFCASSLAPIGHGDTQYFGPGTRLTVL.

This sequence joins TRBV5-6 and TRBJ1-2, with no clear D. The V gene lost 0 bases and the J gene lost 0 bases, with 15 bases spanning the gap. CDR1 is SGHDT and CDR2 is YYEEEE in the germline V gene. The CDR3 runs 17 residues. This chain's CDR3 is CASSLGPSGGANYGYTF. The CDR3 DNA is TGTGCCAGCAGCTTGGGGCCCTCCGGTGGAGCTAACTATGGCTACACCTTC.

This sequence joins TRBV7-8 and TRBJ2-5, with 8 positions matching TRBD2. The CDR3 loop spans 15 amino acids. With V trimmed by 2 bases and J by 2 bases, 4 bases remained unmatched. Germline values: CDR1 SGHVS, CDR2 FQNEAQ. In DNA, the CDR3 is TGTGCCAGCAGCTTAATAGCGGGGTGGCAAGAGACCCAGTACTTC. Its translation: CASSLIAGWQETQYF.

V and J are TRBV11-3 and TRBJ1-1; D is ambiguous. The CDR3 runs 13 residues. V shed 1 base and J shed 0 bases, with 3 bases lying between them. Germline CDR1 reads SGHNT; CDR2 reads YENEEA. The CDR3 sequence: CASSLGVNTEAFF. The CDR3 DNA follows: TGTGCCAGCAGCTTAGGAGTGAACACTGAAGCTTTCTTT.

The V gene is TRBV27, the J gene TRBJ1-4, with unresolved D. CDR1 MNHEY and CDR2 SMNVEV come from the germline V gene (reference sequence). The germline V and J ends were trimmed by 5 bases and 3 bases, with 7 bases remaining between them. There are 13 residues in the CDR3. In nucleotides, the CDR3 is TGTGCCAGCAGTCACCGACCTAATGAAAAACTGTTTTTT. Its protein is CASSHRPNEKLFF.

This clone was recorded once. The chain is built from TRBV30 and TRBJ1-1, with D possibly TRBD1 on 5 matching bases. CDR3 length: 13 amino acids. Germline-derived CDR1 and CDR2 are GTSNPN and SVGIG (reference sequence). The V end lost 0 bases, the J end lost 9 bases, and 14 bases lay between the germline ends. The CDR3 DNA reads TGTGCCTGGAGTGTACAAGGGGCCCCGCAAGCTTTCTTT. It codes for CAWSVQGAPQAFF.

The J gene is TRBJ2-5, the V gene TRBV6-1; a weak D match, TRBD2 (6 bases). The ends were cut back, 6 bases at V and 4 bases at J, with 12 bases in the middle. Germline V lookup: CDR1 MNHNS, CDR2 SASEGT. The CDR3 covers 13 residues. CDR3 sequence (DNA): TGTGCCAGCAGGGAGGGAGTTCTAGAGACCCAGTACTTC. Protein: CASREGVLETQYF.

Written as DNA, the CDR3 is TGTGCCAGTAGTAGGGGACAGGGACCTATAGCCAATCAGCCCCAGCATTTT. Its translation: CASSRGQGPIANQPQHF. V gene TRBV19 combines with J gene TRBJ1-5; 9 bases agree with TRBD1. CDR1 and CDR2 from the germline V gene are LNHDA and SQIVND (reference sequence). J was trimmed by 3 bases and V by 4 bases; bases with no gene match: 10. The CDR3 extends over 17 amino acids.

This chain joins TRBV5-1 and TRBJ1-2; D gene unclear. This CDR3 has 13 residues. V gave up 0 bases and J gave up 8 bases, with 11 bases separating them. Germline assignment: CDR1 SGHRS and CDR2 YFSETQ. The CDR3 loop reads CASSLGLARGYTF. The CDR3 bases are TGCGCCAGCAGCTTGGGGCTGGCCAGGGGCTACACCTTC.

The V and J genes are TRBV4-3 and TRBJ2-7, with D perhaps TRBD1 (5 bases). Germline CDR1 is LGHNA and CDR2 is YSLEER. V was clipped by 3 bases and J by 3 bases, with 9 bases between them. The CDR3 runs 13 residues. The CDR3 DNA is TGCGCCAGCAGCCAGGCGACAGACTACGAGCAGTACTTC. Protein product: CASSQATDYEQYF.

The gene calls are TRBV9 and TRBJ1-5; 8 bases are shared with TRBD1. The J segment lost 6 bases and the V segment lost 4 bases, leaving 9 bases of the junction unmatched. CDR3 length: 15 residues. The germline CDR1 and CDR2 sequences are SGDLS and YYNGEE. The CDR3 reads CASSPRGQEPQPQHF. In DNA, the CDR3 is TGTGCCAGCAGCCCGCGGGGACAGGAACCTCAGCCCCAGCATTTT.

The rearrangement uses TRBV11-3 and TRBJ2-5, with D possibly being TRBD2 (6 bases). The V end lost 5 bases, the J end lost 3 bases, and 19 bases lay between the germline ends. The length of the CDR3 is 16 residues. Germline CDR1 reads SGHNT; CDR2 reads YENEEA. CDR3 DNA sequence: TGTGCCAGCAGCACTTCCACCTCGGCGGGGAAAGAGACCCAGTACTTC. This sequence encodes CASSTSTSAGKETQYF.

The chain has TRBV29-1 and TRBJ2-7, with a weak D call TRBD2 (5 bases). Germline V gives CDR1 SQVTM, CDR2 ANQGSEA. The length of the CDR3 is 12 residues. Trimming removed 5 bases at V and 6 bases at J, with 14 bases between. The CDR3 nucleotides are TGCAGCGTTATCCCGGGTGGAGGCGAGCAGTACTTC. This encodes CSVIPGGGEQYF.

The genes are TRBV5-1 and TRBJ2-3, with a tentative D call TRBD1 (6 bases). The CDR3 extends over 15 amino acids. Trimming left V 0 bases short and J 4 bases short, with 12 bases between. CDR1 and CDR2 (germline): SGHRS, YFSETQ. In nucleotides, the CDR3 is TGCGCCAGCAGCTTGGAGAGGGGGATGGCAGATACGCAGTATTTT. This translates into CASSLERGMADTQYF.

The genes are TRBV6-6 and TRBJ2-3; TRBD1 matches 7 bases. The CDR3 runs to 16 residues. Germline assignment: CDR1 MNHNY and CDR2 SVGAGI (reference sequence). Trimming removed 2 bases from V and 12 bases from J; junction bases left unmatched: 17. Written as DNA, the CDR3 is TGTGCCAGCAGTTACCAAATATCACAGGGGTTTAAAAACCAGTATTTT. This encodes CASSYQISQGFKNQYF.

V and J are TRBV18 and TRBJ1-1, with D maybe TRBD1 (6 bases). The germline V gene has CDR1 KGHSH and CDR2 LQKENI. The CDR3 is 14 residues long. V was trimmed by 3 bases and J by 4 bases, leaving 12 bases between them. The CDR3 here is CASSPDRLVTEAFF. The DNA of the CDR3 is TGTGCCAGCTCACCCGACAGGTTGGTCACTGAAGCTTTCTTT.

The chain joins TRBV29-1 to TRBJ1-5; D perhaps matches TRBD1 (5 bases). The CDR3 loop spans 12 amino acids. Germline CDR1 reads SQVTM; CDR2 reads ANQGSEA. The V end was cut by 4 bases, the J end by 2 bases, with 6 bases between. This CDR3 reads CSVGGGNQPQHF. The CDR3 nucleotides read TGCAGCGTTGGGGGGGGCAATCAGCCCCAGCATTTT.